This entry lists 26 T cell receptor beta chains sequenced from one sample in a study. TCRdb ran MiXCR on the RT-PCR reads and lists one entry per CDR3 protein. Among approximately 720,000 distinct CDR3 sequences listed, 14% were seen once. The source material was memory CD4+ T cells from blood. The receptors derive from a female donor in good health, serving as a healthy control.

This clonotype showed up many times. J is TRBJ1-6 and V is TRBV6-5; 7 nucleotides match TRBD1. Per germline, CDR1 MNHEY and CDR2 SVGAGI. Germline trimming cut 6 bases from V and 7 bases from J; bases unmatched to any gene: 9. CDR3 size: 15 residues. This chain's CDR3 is CASSPGGTVNSPLHF. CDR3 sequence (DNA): TGTGCCAGCAGCCCAGGGGGGACGGTAAATTCACCCCTCCACTTT.

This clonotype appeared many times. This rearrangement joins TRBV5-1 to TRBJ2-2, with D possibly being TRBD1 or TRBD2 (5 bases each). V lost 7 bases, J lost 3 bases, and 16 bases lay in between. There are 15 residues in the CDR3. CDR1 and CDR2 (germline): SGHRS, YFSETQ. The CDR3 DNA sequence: TGCGCCAGCCAAGATGGGGGACCTTACACCGGGGAGCTGTTTTTT. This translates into CASQDGGPYTGELFF.

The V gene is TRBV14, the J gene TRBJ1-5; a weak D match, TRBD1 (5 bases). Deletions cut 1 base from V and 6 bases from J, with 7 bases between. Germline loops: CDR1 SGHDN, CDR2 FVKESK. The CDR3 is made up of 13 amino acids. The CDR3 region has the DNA TGTGCCAGCAGCCAAGGGGGCGTTCAGCCCCAGCATTTT. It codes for CASSQGGVQPQHF.

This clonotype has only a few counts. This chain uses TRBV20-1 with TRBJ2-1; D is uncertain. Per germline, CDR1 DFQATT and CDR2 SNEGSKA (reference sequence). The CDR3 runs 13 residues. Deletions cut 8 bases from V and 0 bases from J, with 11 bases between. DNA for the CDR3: TGCAGTTCCGACTCTTTCTCCTACAATGAGCAGTTCTTC. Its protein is CSSDSFSYNEQFF.

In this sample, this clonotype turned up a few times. The chain's CDR3 is CASKARDGREKLFF. CDR3 bases: TGTGCCAGCAAGGCACGGGACGGCCGTGAAAAACTGTTTTTT. This rearrangement joins TRBV27 to TRBJ1-4; TRBD1 might be the D (5 bases). CDR1 is MNHEY and CDR2 is SMNVEV in the germline V gene (reference sequence). V was shortened by 7 bases and J by 7 bases, with 16 bases between the two germline ends. The CDR3 spans 14 residues.

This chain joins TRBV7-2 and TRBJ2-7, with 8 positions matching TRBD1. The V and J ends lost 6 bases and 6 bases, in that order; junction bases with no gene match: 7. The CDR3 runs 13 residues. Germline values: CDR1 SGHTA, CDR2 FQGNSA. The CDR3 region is CASSRQGQGEQYF. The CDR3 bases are TGTGCCAGCAGTCGACAGGGGCAGGGCGAGCAGTACTTC.

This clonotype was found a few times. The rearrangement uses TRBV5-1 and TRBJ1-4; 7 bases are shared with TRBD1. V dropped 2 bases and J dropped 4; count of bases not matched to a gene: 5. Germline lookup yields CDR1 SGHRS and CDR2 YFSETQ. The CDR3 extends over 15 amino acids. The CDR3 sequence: CASSLAGTVNEKLFF. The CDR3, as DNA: TGCGCCAGCAGCTTAGCCGGGACAGTTAATGAAAAACTGTTTTTT.

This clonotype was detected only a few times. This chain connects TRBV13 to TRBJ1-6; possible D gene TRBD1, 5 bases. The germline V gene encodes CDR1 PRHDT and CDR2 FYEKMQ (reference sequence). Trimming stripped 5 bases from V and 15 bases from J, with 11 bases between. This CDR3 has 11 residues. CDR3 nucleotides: TGTGCCAGCAGCCAGGGACGACTCCTCCACTTT. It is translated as CASSQGRLLHF.

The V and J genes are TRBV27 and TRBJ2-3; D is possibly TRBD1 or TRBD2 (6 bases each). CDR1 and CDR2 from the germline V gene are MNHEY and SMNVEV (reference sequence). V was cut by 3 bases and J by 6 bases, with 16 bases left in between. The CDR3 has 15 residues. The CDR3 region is CASSLAGGGWDTQYF. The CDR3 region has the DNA TGTGCCAGCAGTTTGGCCGGAGGGGGTTGGGATACGCAGTATTTT.

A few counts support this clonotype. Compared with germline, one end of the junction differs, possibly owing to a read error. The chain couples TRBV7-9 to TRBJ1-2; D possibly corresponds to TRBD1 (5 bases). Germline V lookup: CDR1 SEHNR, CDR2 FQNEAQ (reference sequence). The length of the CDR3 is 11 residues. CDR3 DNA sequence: TGTGCCAGCAGCTTAGAAGCCGGGACCTCCTTC. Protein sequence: CASSLEAGTSF.

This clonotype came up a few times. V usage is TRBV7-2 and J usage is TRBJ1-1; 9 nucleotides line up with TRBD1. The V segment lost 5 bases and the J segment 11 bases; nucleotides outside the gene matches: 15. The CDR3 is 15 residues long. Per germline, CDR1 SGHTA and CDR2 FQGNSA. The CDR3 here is CASSPWDRANSWAFF. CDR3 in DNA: TGTGCCAGCAGCCCCTGGGACAGGGCCAATTCTTGGGCTTTCTTT.

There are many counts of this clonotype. CDR3 protein: CASQRSRAGAQYF. The CDR3 nucleotides are TGTGCCAGCCAGAGGTCCCGAGCCGGTGCGCAGTATTTT. The V gene is TRBV6-2 or TRBV6-3, the J gene TRBJ2-3; D is unclear. Germline CDR1 reads MNHEY; CDR2 reads SVGEGT. The CDR3 contains 13 residues. The V end lost 8 bases, the J end lost 10 bases, and 19 bases lay between the germline ends.

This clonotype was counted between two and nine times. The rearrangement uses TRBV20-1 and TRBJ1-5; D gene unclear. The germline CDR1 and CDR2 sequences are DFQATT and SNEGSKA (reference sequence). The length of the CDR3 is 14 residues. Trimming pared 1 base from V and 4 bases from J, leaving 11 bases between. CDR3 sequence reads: CSARGSAQNQPQHF. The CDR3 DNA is TGCAGTGCTAGAGGTTCCGCACAAAATCAGCCCCAGCATTTT.

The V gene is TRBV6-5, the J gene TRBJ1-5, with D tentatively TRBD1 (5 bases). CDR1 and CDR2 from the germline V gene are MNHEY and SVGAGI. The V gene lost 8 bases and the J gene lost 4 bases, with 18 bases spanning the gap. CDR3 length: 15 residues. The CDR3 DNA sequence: TGTGCCAGCTCCACGGGCCAGGGCTCTAATCAGCCCCAGCATTTT. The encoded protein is CASSTGQGSNQPQHF.

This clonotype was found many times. The CDR3 DNA sequence: TGTGCCAGCAGCTCGTGGAGGTGGATTGAGAATGAGCAGTTCTTC. Amino acid sequence: CASSSWRWIENEQFF. The chain recombines TRBV12-3 or TRBV12-4 with TRBJ2-1; D is possibly TRBD2 (5 bases). The CDR3 runs to 15 residues. V lost 6 bases to trimming and J lost 7 bases, with 19 bases between them.

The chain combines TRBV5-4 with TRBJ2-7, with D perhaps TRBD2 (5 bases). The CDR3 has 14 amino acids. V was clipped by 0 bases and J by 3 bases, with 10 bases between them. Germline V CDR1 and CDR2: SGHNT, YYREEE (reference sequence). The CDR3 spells CASSLGASGYEQYF. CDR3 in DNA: TGTGCCAGCAGCTTGGGAGCGAGCGGCTACGAGCAGTACTTC.

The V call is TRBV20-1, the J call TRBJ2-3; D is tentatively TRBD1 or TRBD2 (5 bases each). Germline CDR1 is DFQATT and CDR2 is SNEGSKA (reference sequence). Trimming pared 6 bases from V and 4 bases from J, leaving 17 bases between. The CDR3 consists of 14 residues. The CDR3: CSATGASSSDTQYF. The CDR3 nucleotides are TGCAGTGCGACCGGGGCTAGCTCATCAGATACGCAGTATTTT.

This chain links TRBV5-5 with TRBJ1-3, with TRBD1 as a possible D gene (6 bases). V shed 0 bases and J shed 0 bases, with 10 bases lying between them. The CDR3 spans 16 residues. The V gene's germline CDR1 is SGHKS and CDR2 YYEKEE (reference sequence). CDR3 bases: TGTGCCAGCAGCTTGGACAGGGTGAACTCTGGAAACACCATATATTTT. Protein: CASSLDRVNSGNTIYF.

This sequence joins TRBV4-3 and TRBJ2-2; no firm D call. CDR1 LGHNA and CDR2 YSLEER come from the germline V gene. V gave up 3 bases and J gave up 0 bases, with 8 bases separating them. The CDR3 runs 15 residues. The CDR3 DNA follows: TGCGCCAGCAGCCAGGACCTACCGAACACCGGGGAGCTGTTTTTT. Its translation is CASSQDLPNTGELFF.

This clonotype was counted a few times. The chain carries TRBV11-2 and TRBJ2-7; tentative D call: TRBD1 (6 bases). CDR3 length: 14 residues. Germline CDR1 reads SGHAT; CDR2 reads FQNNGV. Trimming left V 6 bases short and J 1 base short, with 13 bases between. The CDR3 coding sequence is TGTGCCAGCAGGATCCAAGGGGGATCCTACGAGCAGTACTTC. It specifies CASRIQGGSYEQYF.

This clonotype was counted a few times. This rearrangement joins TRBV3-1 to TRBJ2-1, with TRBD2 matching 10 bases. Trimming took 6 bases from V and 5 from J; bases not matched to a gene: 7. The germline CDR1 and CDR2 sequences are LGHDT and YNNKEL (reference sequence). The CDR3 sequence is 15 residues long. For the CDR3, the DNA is TGTGCCAGCAGTCGGATAGCGGGAGGCCACAATGAGCAGTTCTTC. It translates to CASSRIAGGHNEQFF.

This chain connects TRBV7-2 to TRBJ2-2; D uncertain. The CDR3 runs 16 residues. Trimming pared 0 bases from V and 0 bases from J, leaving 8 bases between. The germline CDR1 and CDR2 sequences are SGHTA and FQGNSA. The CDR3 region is CASSLAPATNTGELFF. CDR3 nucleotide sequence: TGTGCCAGCAGCTTAGCGCCCGCAACGAACACCGGGGAGCTGTTTTTT.

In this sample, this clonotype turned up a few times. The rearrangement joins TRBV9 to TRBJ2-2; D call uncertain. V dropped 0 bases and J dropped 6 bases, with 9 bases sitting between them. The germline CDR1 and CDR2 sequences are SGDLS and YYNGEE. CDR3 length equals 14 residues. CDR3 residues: CASSVVMFSGELFF. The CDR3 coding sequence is TGTGCCAGCAGCGTAGTGATGTTCTCCGGGGAGCTGTTTTTT.

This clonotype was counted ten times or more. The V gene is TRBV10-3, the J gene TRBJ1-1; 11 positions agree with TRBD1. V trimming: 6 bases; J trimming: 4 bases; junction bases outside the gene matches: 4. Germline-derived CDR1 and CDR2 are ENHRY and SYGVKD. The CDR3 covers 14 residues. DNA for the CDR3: TGTGCCATCAGCCTAGGGACAGGGGGCACTGAAGCTTTCTTT. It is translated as CAISLGTGGTEAFF.

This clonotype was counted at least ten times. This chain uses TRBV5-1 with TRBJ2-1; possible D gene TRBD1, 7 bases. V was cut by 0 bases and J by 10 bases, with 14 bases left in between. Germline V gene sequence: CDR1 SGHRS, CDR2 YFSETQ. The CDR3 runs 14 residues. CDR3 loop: CASSLGGRGDEQFF. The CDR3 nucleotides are TGCGCCAGCAGCTTGGGGGGCAGGGGGGACGAGCAGTTCTTC. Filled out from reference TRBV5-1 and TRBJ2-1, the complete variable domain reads KAGVTQTPRYLIKTRGQQVTLSCSPISGHRSVSWYQQTPGQGLQFLFEYFSETQRNKGNFPGRFSGRQFSNSRSEMNVSTLELGDSALYLCASSLGGRGDEQFFGPGTRLTVL.

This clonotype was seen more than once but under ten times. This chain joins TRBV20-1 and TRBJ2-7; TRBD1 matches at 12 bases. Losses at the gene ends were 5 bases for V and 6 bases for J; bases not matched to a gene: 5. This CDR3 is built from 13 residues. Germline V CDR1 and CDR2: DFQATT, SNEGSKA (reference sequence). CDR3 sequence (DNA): TGCAGTGCTGCCGGGACAGGGGGCTTCGAGCAGTACTTC. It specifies CSAAGTGGFEQYF.